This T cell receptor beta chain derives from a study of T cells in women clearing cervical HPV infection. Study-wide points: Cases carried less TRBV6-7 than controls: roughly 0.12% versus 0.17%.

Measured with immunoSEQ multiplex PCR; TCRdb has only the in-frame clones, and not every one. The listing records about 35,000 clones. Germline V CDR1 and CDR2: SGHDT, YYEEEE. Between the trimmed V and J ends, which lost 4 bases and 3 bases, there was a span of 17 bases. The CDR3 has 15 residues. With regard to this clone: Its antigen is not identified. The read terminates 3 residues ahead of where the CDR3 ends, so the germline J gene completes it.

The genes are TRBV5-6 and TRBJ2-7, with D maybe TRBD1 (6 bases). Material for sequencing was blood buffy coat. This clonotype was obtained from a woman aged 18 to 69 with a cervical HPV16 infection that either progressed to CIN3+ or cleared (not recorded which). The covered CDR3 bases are TGTGCCAGCAGCGCCGGGGCTGCAGGGGACTACGAG. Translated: CASSAGAAGDYE. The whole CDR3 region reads CASSAGAAGDYEQYF.